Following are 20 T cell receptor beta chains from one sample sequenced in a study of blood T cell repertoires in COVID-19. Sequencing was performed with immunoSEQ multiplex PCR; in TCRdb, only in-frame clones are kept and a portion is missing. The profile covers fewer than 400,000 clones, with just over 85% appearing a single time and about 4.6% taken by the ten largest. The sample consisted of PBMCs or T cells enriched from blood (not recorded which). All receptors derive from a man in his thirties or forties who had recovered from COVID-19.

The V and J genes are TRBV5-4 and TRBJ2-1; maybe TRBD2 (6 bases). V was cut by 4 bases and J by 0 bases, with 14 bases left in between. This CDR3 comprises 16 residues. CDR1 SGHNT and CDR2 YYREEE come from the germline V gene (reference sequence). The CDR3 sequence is CASSPRAGLSYNEQFF. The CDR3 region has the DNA TGTGCCAGCAGCCCCCGGGCGGGGCTCTCCTACAATGAGCAGTTCTTC.

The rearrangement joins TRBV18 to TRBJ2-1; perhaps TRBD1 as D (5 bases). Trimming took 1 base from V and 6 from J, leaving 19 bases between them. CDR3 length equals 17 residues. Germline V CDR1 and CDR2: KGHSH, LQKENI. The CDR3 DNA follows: TGTGCCAGCTCACCACGAATCGTGGCAGGGATGGGCAATGAGCAGTTCTTC. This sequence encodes CASSPRIVAGMGNEQFF.

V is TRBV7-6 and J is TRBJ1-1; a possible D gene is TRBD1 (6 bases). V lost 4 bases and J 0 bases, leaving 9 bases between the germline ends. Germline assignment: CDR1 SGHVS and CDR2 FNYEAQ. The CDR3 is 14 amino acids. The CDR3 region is CASSSRDMNTEAFF. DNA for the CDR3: TGTGCCAGCAGCTCCAGGGACATGAACACTGAAGCTTTCTTT.

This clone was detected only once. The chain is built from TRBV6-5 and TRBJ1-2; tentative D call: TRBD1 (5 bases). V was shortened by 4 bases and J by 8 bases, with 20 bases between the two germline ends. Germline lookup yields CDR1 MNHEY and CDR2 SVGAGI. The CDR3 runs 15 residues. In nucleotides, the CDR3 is TGTGCCAGCAGTTCCCGGGCCGGGGACTTTAGGGGCTACACCTTC. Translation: CASSSRAGDFRGYTF.

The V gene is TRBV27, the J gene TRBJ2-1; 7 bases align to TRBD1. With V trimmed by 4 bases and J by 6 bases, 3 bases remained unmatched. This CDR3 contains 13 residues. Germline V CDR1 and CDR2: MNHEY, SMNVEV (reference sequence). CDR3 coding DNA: TGTGCCAGCAGTTCCTCAGGGGGCAATGAGCAGTTCTTC. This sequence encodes CASSSSGGNEQFF.

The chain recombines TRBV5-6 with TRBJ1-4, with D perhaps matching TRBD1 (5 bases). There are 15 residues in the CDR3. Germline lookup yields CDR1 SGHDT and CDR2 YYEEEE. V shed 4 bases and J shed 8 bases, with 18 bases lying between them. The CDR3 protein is CASSPGRGKTEKLFF. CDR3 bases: TGTGCCAGCAGCCCTGGCCGGGGGAAGACCGAAAAACTGTTTTTT.

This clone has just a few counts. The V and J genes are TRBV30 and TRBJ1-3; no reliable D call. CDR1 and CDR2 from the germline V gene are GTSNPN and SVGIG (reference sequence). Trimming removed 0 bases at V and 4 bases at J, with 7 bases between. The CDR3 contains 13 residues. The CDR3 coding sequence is TGTGCCTGGAGTGTAGCCGGGGGAAACACCATATATTTT. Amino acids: CAWSVAGGNTIYF.

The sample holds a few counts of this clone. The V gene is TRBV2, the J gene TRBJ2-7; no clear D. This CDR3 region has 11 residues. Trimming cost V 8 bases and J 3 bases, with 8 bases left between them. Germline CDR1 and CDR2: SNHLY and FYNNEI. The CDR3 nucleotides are TGTGCCAGCGGCGGAAACTACGAGCAGTACTTC. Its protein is CASGGNYEQYF.

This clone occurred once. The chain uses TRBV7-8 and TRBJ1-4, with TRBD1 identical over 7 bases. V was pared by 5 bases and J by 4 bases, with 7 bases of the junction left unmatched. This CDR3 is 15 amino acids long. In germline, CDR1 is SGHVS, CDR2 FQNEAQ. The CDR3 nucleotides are TGTGCCAGCAGCCACCGGACAGGAGTTAATGAAAAACTGTTTTTT. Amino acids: CASSHRTGVNEKLFF.

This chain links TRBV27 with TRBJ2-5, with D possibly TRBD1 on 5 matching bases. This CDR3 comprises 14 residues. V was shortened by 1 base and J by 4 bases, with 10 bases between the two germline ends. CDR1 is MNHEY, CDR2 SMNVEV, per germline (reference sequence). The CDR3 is CASSLYGQGETQYF. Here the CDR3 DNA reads TGTGCCAGCAGTTTATATGGGCAGGGAGAGACCCAGTACTTC.

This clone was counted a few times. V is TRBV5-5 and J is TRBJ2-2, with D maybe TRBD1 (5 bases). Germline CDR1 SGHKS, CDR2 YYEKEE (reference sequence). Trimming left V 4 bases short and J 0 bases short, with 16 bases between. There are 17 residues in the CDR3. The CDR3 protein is CASSQEARVANTGELFF. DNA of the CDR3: TGTGCCAGCAGCCAGGAAGCCAGGGTCGCGAACACCGGGGAGCTGTTTTTT. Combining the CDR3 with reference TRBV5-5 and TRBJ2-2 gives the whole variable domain DAGVTQSPTHLIKTRGQQVTLRCSPISGHKSVSWYQQVLGQGPQFIFQYYEKEERGRGNFPDRFSARQFPNYSSELNVNALLLGDSALYLCASSQEARVANTGELFFGEGSRLTVL.

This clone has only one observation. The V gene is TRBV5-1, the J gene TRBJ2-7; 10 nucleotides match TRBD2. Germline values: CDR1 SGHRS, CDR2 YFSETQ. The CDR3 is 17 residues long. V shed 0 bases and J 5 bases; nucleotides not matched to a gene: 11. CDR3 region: CASSLEAWSGGVHEQYF. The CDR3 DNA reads TGCGCCAGCAGCTTGGAGGCCTGGAGCGGGGGGGTCCACGAGCAGTACTTC.

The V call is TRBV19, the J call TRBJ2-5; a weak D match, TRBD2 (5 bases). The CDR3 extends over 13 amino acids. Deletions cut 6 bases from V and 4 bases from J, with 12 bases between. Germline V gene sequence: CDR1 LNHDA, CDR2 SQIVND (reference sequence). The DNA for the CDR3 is TGTGCCAGTAGCACGTCTAGCCCAGAGACCCAGTACTTC. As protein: CASSTSSPETQYF.

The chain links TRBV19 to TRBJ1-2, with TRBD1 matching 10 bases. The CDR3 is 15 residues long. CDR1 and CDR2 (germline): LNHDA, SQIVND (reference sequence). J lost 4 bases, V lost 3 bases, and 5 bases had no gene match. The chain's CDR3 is CASSMATGGSYGYTF. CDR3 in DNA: TGTGCCAGTAGTATGGCGACAGGGGGCAGCTATGGCTACACCTTC.

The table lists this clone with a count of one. The CDR3 reads CASSPRGGSTDTQYF. In nucleotides, the CDR3 is TGTGCCAGCAGCCCGCGTGGGGGGAGCACAGATACGCAGTATTTT. The V gene is TRBV7-9, the J gene TRBJ2-3; D is possibly TRBD2 (6 bases). Looked up from germline, CDR1 is SEHNR and CDR2 is FQNEAQ (reference sequence). Trimming pared 5 bases from V and 0 bases from J, leaving 12 bases between. The CDR3 has 15 amino acids. Filled out from reference TRBV7-9 and TRBJ2-3, the complete variable domain reads DTGVSQNPRHKITKRGQNVTFRCDPISEHNRLYWYRQTLGQGPEFLTYFQNEAQLEKSRLLSDRFSAERPKGSFSTLEIQRTEQGDSAMYLCASSPRGGSTDTQYFGPGTRLTVL.

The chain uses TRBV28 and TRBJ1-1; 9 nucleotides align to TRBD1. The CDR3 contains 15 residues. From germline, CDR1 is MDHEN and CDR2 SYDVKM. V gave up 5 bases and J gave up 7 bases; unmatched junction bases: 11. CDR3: CASSLPGQGFDEAFF. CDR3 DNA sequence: TGTGCCAGCAGTCTACCGGGACAGGGATTTGATGAAGCTTTCTTT. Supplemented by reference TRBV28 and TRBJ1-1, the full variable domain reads DVKVTQSSRYLVKRTGEKVFLECVQDMDHENMFWYRQDPGLGLRLIYFSYDVKMKEKGDIPEGYSVSREKKERFSLILESASTNQTSMYLCASSLPGQGFDEAFFGQGTRLTVV.

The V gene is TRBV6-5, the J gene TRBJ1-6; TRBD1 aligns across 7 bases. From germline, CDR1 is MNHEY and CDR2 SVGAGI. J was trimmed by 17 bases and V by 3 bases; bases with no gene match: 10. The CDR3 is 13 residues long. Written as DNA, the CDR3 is TGTGCCAGCAGTTATTCCCGGACAGGAGAGGTCCACTTT. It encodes CASSYSRTGEVHF.

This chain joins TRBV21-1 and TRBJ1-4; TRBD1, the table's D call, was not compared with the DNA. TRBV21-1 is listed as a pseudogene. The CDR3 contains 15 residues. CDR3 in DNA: TGTGCCAGCAGGATACAGGGGGCCACTAATGAAAAACTGTTTTTT. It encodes CASRIQGATNEKLFF.

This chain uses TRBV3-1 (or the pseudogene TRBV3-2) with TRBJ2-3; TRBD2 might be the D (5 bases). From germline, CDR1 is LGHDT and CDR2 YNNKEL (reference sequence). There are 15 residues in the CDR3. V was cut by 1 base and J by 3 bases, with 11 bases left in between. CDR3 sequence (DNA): TGTGCCAGCAGCCAAGGCCCGGGATCGACAGATACGCAGTATTTT. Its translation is CASSQGPGSTDTQYF.

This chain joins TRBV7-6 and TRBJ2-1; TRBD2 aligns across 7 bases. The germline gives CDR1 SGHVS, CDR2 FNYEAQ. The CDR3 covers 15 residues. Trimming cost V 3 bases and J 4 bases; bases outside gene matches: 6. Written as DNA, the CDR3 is TGTGCCAGCAGCTTTGTAGCGGGTGGATACAATGAGCAGTTCTTC. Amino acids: CASSFVAGGYNEQFF.